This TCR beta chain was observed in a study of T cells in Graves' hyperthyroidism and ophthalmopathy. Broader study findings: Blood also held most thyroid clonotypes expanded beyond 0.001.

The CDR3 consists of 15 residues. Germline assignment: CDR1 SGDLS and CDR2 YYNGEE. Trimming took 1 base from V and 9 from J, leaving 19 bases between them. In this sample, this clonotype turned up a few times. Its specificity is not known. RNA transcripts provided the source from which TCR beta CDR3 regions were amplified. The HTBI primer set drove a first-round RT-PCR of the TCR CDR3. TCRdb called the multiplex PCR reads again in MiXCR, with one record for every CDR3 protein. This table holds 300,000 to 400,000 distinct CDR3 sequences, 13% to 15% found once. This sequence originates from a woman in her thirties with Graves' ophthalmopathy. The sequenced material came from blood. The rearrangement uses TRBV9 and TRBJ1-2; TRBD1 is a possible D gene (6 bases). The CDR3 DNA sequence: TGTGCCAGCAGCGTATCTCTTAGGGACATTCCCCGCTACACCTTC. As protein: CASSVSLRDIPRYTF.